This passage covers 2 T cell receptor beta chains from one sample sequenced in a study of identifying expanded T cells in peripheral blood. Sequenced by immunoSEQ multiplex PCR; TCRdb stores in-frame clones only, minus some. The sample holds more than 85,000 clones, 88% seen once. Sequencing was carried out using blood. The receptors derive from a person aged 18 to 70 in good health.

The chain couples TRBV5-5 to TRBJ1-2, with TRBD1 matching 7 bases. The V gene end was trimmed by 6 bases and the J gene end by 2 bases; junction bases not matched to a gene: 7. From germline, CDR1 is SGHKS and CDR2 YYEKEE (reference sequence). The CDR3 has 14 amino acids. The CDR3 region has the DNA TGTGCCAGCATCCAGGGGGAATACAACTATGGCTACACCTTC. Its translation is CASIQGEYNYGYTF.

V and J are TRBV28 and TRBJ2-2; no reliable D call. Trimming shortened V by 6 bases and J by 6 bases, and 5 bases separated the two germline ends. Germline V gene sequence: CDR1 MDHEN, CDR2 SYDVKM. CDR3 size: 11 residues. In nucleotides, the CDR3 is TGTGCCAGCAGCGCTCCCGGGGAGCTGTTTTTT. Amino acid sequence: CASSAPGELFF. Using reference TRBV28 and TRBJ2-2 for the parts outside the CDR3, the full variable domain is DVKVTQSSRYLVKRTGEKVFLECVQDMDHENMFWYRQDPGLGLRLIYFSYDVKMKEKGDIPEGYSVSREKKERFSLILESASTNQTSMYLCASSAPGELFFGEGSRLTVL.